Sequencing of this TCR beta chain was carried out in a study of monozygotic twins with inflammatory bowel disease. The CDR3 is made up of 13 amino acids. TCRdb re-called the 5' RACE reads; one entry per CDR3 protein, DNA not given. The sample has over 100,000 distinct CDR3 sequences; the top ten hold 9.5% to 15%. This chain links TRBV12-3 or TRBV12-4 with TRBJ2-2; as DNA is missing, the TRBD2 call by TCRdb cannot be tested. The sample was blood. This sequence originates from a human donor with ulcerative colitis or Crohn's disease, or a healthy co-twin of an affected twin (not recorded which). CDR3 in amino acids: CASSAQDTGELFF.